What follows is one T cell receptor beta chain and its context. Measured with immunoSEQ multiplex PCR; TCRdb has only the in-frame clones, and not every one. This sample has about 2,800 clones, with less than 80% found just once. Treatment meaning: preoperative locoregional IRX-2 cytokine immunotherapy. Preoperative locoregional IRX-2 cytokine immunotherapy was tested in the phase Ib source study. These data originate in a study of preoperative IRX-2 immunotherapy in early breast cancer. V lost 3 bases, J lost 1 base, and 12 bases lay in between. This CDR3 is built from 15 residues. Looked up from germline, CDR1 is SGHRS and CDR2 is YFSETQ.

The V gene is TRBV5-1, the J gene TRBJ2-3; D is possibly TRBD1 (6 bases). Sequenced here: tumor tissue, sampled after IRX-2 immunotherapy. This receptor was obtained from a human donor with breast cancer. DNA of the CDR3: TGCGCCAGCAGCTCGGACAGTTTAGGCACAGATACGCAGTATTTT. Residues: CASSSDSLGTDTQYF.